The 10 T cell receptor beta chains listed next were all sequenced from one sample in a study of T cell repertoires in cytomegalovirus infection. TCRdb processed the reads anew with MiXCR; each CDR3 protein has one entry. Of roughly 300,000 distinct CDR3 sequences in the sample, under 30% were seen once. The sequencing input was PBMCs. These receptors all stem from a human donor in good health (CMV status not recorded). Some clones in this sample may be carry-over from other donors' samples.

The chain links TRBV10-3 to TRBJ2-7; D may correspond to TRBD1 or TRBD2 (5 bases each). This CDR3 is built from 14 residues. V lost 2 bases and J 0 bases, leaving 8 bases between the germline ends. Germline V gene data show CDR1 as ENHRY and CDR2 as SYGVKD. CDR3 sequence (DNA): TGTGCCATCAGTGAGGCAGGGAGCTCCTACGAGCAGTACTTC. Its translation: CAISEAGSSYEQYF.

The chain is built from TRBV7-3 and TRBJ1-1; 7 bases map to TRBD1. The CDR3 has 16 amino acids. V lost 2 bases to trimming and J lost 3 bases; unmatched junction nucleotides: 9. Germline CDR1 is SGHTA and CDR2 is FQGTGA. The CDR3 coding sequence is TGTGCCAGCAGCTTACGCCGTGACAGGGTTGACACTGAAGCTTTCTTT. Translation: CASSLRRDRVDTEAFF.

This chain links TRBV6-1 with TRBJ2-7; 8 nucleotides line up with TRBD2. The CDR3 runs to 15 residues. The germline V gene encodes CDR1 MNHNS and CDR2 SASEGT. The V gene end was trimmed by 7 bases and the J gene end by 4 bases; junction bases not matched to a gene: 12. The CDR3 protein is CASKLSGRKRYEQYF. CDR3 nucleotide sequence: TGTGCCAGCAAGCTAAGCGGGAGAAAGAGGTACGAGCAGTACTTC.

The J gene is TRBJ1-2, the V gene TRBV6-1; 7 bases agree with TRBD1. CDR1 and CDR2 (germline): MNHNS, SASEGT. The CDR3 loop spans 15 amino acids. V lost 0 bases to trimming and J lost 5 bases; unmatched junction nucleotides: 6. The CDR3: CASSEALGTDYGYTF. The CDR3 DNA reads TGTGCCAGCAGTGAAGCGCTTGGGACAGATTATGGCTACACCTTC.

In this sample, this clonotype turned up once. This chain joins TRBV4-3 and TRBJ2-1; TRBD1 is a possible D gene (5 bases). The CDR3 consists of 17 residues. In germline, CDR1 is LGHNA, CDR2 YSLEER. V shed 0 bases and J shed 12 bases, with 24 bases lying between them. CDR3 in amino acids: CASSQDHGTGLYIGQFF. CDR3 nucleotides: TGCGCCAGCAGCCAAGATCATGGTACAGGTCTTTACATAGGGCAGTTCTTC.

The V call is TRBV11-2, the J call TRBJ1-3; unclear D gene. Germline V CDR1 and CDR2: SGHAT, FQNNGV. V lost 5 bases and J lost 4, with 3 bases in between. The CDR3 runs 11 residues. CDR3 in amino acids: CASSKGNTIYF. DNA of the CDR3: TGTGCCAGCAGCAAGGGAAACACCATATATTTT.

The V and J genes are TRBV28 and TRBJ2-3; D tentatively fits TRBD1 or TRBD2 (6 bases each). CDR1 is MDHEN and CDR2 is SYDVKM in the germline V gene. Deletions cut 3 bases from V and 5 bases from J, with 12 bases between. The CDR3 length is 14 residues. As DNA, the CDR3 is TGTGCCAGCAGTTTCGAGGGGGGAGTAGATACGCAGTATTTT. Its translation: CASSFEGGVDTQYF.

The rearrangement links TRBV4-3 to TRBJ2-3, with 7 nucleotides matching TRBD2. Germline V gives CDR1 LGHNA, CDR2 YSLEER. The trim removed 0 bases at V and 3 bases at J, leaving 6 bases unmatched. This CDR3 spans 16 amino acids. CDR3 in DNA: TGCGCCAGCAGCCAAGAGGCGGGGGTCAGAACAGATACGCAGTATTTT. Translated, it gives CASSQEAGVRTDTQYF.

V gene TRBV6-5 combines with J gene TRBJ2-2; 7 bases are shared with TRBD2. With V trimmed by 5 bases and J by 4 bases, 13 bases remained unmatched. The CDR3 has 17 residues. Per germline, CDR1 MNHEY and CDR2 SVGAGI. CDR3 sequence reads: CASSPVGRGSFTGELFF. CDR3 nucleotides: TGTGCCAGCAGTCCTGTAGGGAGGGGTTCTTTCACCGGGGAGCTGTTTTTT.

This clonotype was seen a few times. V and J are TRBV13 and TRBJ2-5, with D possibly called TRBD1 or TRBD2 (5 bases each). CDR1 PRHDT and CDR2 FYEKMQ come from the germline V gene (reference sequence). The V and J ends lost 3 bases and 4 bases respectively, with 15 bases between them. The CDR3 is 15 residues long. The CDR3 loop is CASSFWQGGGETQYF. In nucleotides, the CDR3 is TGTGCCAGCAGCTTTTGGCAGGGTGGGGGAGAGACCCAGTACTTC.